The 4 T cell receptor beta chains listed next were all sequenced from one sample in a study of blood T cells in healthy people across ages. With a J-beta primer mix and a sample-barcoded 5' primer, a second PCR ran 7 to 11 cycles. TCRdb analysed the 5' RACE reads with MiXCR anew, one entry per CDR3 protein. Here the sample spans 1.2 million to 1.5 million distinct CDR3 sequences, almost 60% being singletons. Sequencing was performed on blood. All receptors derive from a man younger than 35 in good health.

The genes are TRBV30 and TRBJ2-4; 7 bases align to TRBD2. J lost 9 bases, V lost 1 base, and 12 bases had no gene match. This CDR3 has 15 residues. Germline V gene sequence: CDR1 GTSNPN, CDR2 SVGIG (reference sequence). CDR3 residues: CAWSGASVGGGIQYF. The CDR3 coding sequence is TGTGCCTGGAGTGGCGCTAGCGTTGGGGGGGGCATTCAGTACTTC.

V gene TRBV4-1 combines with J gene TRBJ1-1, with 7 nucleotides matching TRBD1. Germline loops: CDR1 MGHRA, CDR2 YSYEKL. The CDR3 spans 15 residues. V shed 4 bases, J shed 1 base, and the junction held 6 bases outside the gene matches. CDR3 loop: CASSPYGQENTEAFF. DNA for the CDR3: TGCGCCAGCAGCCCATATGGACAGGAGAACACTGAAGCTTTCTTT.

The V and J genes are TRBV29-1 and TRBJ1-2; D may be TRBD1 (6 bases). The ends were cut back, 3 bases at V and 3 bases at J, with 11 bases in the middle. Germline CDR1 is SQVTM and CDR2 is ANQGSEA. The length of the CDR3 is 13 residues. CDR3 sequence reads: CSVDTGNDYGYTF. In DNA, the CDR3 is TGCAGCGTTGACACAGGGAACGACTATGGCTACACCTTC.

V gene TRBV10-3 combines with J gene TRBJ1-4; 7 nucleotides align to TRBD1. With 6 bases clipped from V and 7 bases from J, the junction kept 5 bases outside the gene matches. In germline, CDR1 is ENHRY, CDR2 SYGVKD. The CDR3 loop spans 13 amino acids. The CDR3 region is CAIRGQVSEKLFF. As DNA, the CDR3 is TGTGCCATCAGAGGACAGGTTTCTGAAAAACTGTTTTTT.